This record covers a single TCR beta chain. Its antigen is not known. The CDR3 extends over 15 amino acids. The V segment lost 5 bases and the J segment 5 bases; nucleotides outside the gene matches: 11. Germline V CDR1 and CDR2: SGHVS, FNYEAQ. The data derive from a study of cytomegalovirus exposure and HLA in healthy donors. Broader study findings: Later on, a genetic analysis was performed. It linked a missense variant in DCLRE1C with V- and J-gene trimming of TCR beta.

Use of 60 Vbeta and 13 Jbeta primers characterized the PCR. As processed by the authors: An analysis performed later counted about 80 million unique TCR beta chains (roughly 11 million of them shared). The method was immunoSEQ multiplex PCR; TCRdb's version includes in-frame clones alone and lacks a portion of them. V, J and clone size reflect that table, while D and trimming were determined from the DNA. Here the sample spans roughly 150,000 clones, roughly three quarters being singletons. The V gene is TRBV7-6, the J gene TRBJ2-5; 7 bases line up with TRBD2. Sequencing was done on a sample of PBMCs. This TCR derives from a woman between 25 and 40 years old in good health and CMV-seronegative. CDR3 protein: CASSPYGDGRETQYF. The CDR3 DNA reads TGTGCCAGCAGCCCTTACGGGGACGGGAGGGAGACCCAGTACTTC.